Detailed here is one T cell receptor (beta chain). This sample was taken from a study of PD-1 blockade in classical Hodgkin lymphoma. Study information: Intravenous nivolumab at 3 mg/kg was given to patients every 2 weeks.

Repertoires were generated with immunoSEQ multiplex PCR, while TCRdb's copy carries only in-frame clones and drops some. The sample includes around 41,000 clones, 60% to 85% of them seen just once. Each of the patients experienced relapse following autologous stem cell transplantation, and their brentuximab vedotin exposure differed. The germline V gene has CDR1 SGHRS and CDR2 YFSETQ. This CDR3 contains 14 residues. Trimming left V 5 bases short and J 0 bases short, with 10 bases between. V gene TRBV5-1 combines with J gene TRBJ2-3; perhaps TRBD1 as D (5 bases). The sequence came from a human donor with classical Hodgkin lymphoma. The specimen comprised peripheral blood mononuclear cells (PBMCs), sampled at baseline. CDR3 bases: TGCGCCAGCAGTTACAGGCAAAGCACAGATACGCAGTATTTT. It is translated as CASSYRQSTDTQYF.